A selection of T cell receptor beta chains follows, all from one sample in a study of blood T cell repertoires in COVID-19. Libraries were prepared by immunoSEQ multiplex PCR; TCRdb keeps only in-frame clonotypes and omits some of them. The data show some 120,000 clones, approximately 90% seen once. Source material: peripheral blood. The origin of the receptors is a human donor with acute or convalescent COVID-19. The donor label of this sample is uncertain. The CDR3 runs from the conserved cysteine through the conserved F or W. The D gene is left open where the match is weak. Size values are once, few and many counts, or a class for expanded clones, and some rows have none.

clone_size	v_call	d_call	cdr3_length	j_call	cdr3_nt	cdr3_aa
-	TRBV27	-	13	TRBJ1-5	TGTGCCAGCGGAGGGACGCTCGATCAGCCCCAGCATTTT	CASGGTLDQPQHF
-	TRBV2	-	13	TRBJ1-2	TGTGCCAGCAGAGCAGGGTTCTCTGGTGGCTACACCTTC	CASRAGFSGGYTF
-	TRBV5-5	TRBD1	15	TRBJ1-1	TGTGCCAGCAGGCACAGGGGGGTGTCAGGTAGGGAAGCTTTCTTT	CASRHRGVSGREAFF
-	TRBV7-2	-	13	TRBJ2-5	TGTGCCAGCAGCGACAGGACCCAAGAGACCCAGTACTTC	CASSDRTQETQYF
once	TRBV15	-	16	TRBJ1-4	TGTGCCACCAGCAGAGGTATATTGCTAGTGGAGGAAAAACTGTTTTTT	CATSRGILLVEEKLFF
-	TRBV3-1/TRBV3-2	-	17	TRBJ1-2	TGTGCCAGCAGCCAAGCACAGGACAGCCCGATCATCCATGGCTACACCTTC	CASSQAQDSPIIHGYTF
-	TRBV5-8	TRBD1	13	TRBJ2-7	TGTGCCAGCAGCCTTCGACAGGGCTTAGGGCAGTACTTC	CASSLRQGLGQYF
-	TRBV6-5	TRBD1	14	TRBJ1-4	TGTGCCAGCAGCTACACAGGGGCCCCTGAAAAACTGTTTTTT	CASSYTGAPEKLFF
-	TRBV6-5	-	14	TRBJ1-1	TGTGCCAGCAGTAAGGACGGGATGAACACTGAAGCTTTCTTT	CASSKDGMNTEAFF
once	TRBV27	TRBD2	17	TRBJ2-6	TGTGCCAGCAGTTTACTGACCAGGGAGGGTGGGGCCAACGTCCTGACTTTC	CASSLLTREGGANVLTF
once	TRBV7-3	TRBD1	14	TRBJ1-6	TGTGCCAGCAGCGCGGGACAGGGACATTCACCCCTCCACTTT	CASSAGQGHSPLHF
once	TRBV27	-	15	TRBJ2-5	TGTGCCAGCAAACCGAGGTGGGGGGAGCAGGAGACCCAGTACTTC	CASKPRWGEQETQYF
-	TRBV18	TRBD2	15	TRBJ2-7	TGTGCCAGCTCACTAGAAGCGGGGGTTACCTACGAGCAGTACTTC	CASSLEAGVTYEQYF
-	TRBV14	-	16	TRBJ1-3	TGTGCCAGCAGCCAAGGGTACGCACACTCTGGAAACACCATATATTTT	CASSQGYAHSGNTIYF
-	TRBV28	TRBD2	16	TRBJ2-7	TGTGCCAGCAGTTTAGGGCGGACTAGGACAAAGTACGAGCAGTACTTC	CASSLGRTRTKYEQYF
-	TRBV25-1	-	16	TRBJ2-3	TGTGCCAGCAGTGAATTAGGAAGCGGAAGCACAGATACGCAGTATTTT	CASSELGSGSTDTQYF
-	TRBV7-9	-	13	TRBJ2-3	TGTGCCAGCAGTCCCGGGGGTACAGATACGCAGTATTTT	CASSPGGTDTQYF
-	TRBV7-2	-	12	TRBJ2-5	TGTGCCAGCAGCCTCCCCCCTTCTGCCCAGTACTTC	CASSLPPSAQYF
-	TRBV28	TRBD1	17	TRBJ1-1	TGTGCCAGCAGTTTATGGGACTCAGGGGGCAGGAACACTGAAGCTTTCTTT	CASSLWDSGGRNTEAFF
-	TRBV10-1	-	16	TRBJ1-1	TGCGCCAGCAGAGACGATCGGACAGACATGAACACTGAAGCTTTCTTT	CASRDDRTDMNTEAFF
-	TRBV5-6	-	11	TRBJ2-4	TGTGCCAGCCACAGGGAAAACATTCAGTACTTC	CASHRENIQYF
-	TRBV6-1	-	16	TRBJ1-2	TGTGCCAGCAGAGAACCCGGACGGCCTGGGAGCTATGGCTACACCTTC	CASREPGRPGSYGYTF
-	TRBV6-5	-	14	TRBJ1-1	TGTGCCAGCACGTTGTCGGGGGGTCGGACTGAAGCTTTCTTT	CASTLSGGRTEAFF
-	TRBV9	TRBD2	16	TRBJ2-2	TGTGCCAGCAGCGGGACTAGCGCCTCTAACACCGGGGAGCTGTTTTTT	CASSGTSASNTGELFF
once	TRBV9	-	13	TRBJ1-4	TGTGCCAGCAGCGTCTCCACTAATGAAAAACTGTTTTTT	CASSVSTNEKLFF
-	TRBV2	-	15	TRBJ2-3	TGTGCCAGCAGTGACAGGGGGGCGCGCACAGATACGCAGTATTTT	CASSDRGARTDTQYF
-	TRBV19	-	16	TRBJ2-3	TGTGCCAGTAGTATGCCCTCCGGGGGAGGCACAGATACGCAGTATTTT	CASSMPSGGGTDTQYF
few	TRBV19	TRBD2	13	TRBJ2-7	TGTGCCGCCTCGAGGCGGGAGAACTACGAGCAGTACTTC	CAASRRENYEQYF
-	TRBV28	TRBD2	15	TRBJ2-3	TGTGCCAGCAGTTTCGCTAGCGGGAGCACAGATACGCAGTATTTT	CASSFASGSTDTQYF
-	TRBV3-1/TRBV3-2	TRBD2	16	TRBJ2-5	TGTGCCAGCAGCCGAAACAGCGGGGGGCCCCCCGGGACCCAGTACTTC	CASSRNSGGPPGTQYF
-	TRBV5-1	-	15	TRBJ2-3	TGCGCCAGCAGCTTGGACCCTCGGGGCACAGATACGCAGTATTTT	CASSLDPRGTDTQYF
-	TRBV9	TRBD1	16	TRBJ2-2	TGTGCCAGCAGCGCCTGGGACAGCCAAAGCGTCGGGGAGCTGTTTTTT	CASSAWDSQSVGELFF
-	TRBV5-1	-	15	TRBJ2-7	TGCGCCAGCAGCTTGATGGACATATCACGGAACGAGCAGTACTTC	CASSLMDISRNEQYF
-	TRBV30	-	15	TRBJ1-2	TGTGCCTGGACACTCGCTGGCGCAGCGACCTATGGCTACACCTTC	CAWTLAGAATYGYTF
-	TRBV7-2	TRBD2	15	TRBJ2-3	TGTGCCAGCAGCTTAGTAGCGGGGGGGGGAGATACGCAGTATTTT	CASSLVAGGGDTQYF
-	TRBV6-5	-	12	TRBJ2-2	TGTGCCAGCAGGGACTGGACCGGGGAGCTGTTTTTT	CASRDWTGELFF
-	TRBV2	TRBD1	15	TRBJ2-7	TGTGCCAGCAGTCCCTCCGGGACAGGGCCCTACGAGCAGTACTTC	CASSPSGTGPYEQYF
-	TRBV6-6	-	16	TRBJ2-3	TGTGCCAGCAGTTCGCCCAAGGCGGCCTCCATAGATACGCAGTATTTT	CASSSPKAASIDTQYF
-	TRBV28	TRBD1	15	TRBJ1-2	TGTGCCAGCAGTTTTCGGGACAGCTATAACTATGGCTACACCTTC	CASSFRDSYNYGYTF
once	TRBV4-1	TRBD2	17	TRBJ2-5	TGCGCCAGCAGCCAAACGTTTCTAGCGGGAGGGGAAGAGACCCAGTACTTC	CASSQTFLAGGEETQYF
few	TRBV29-1	TRBD1	15	TRBJ1-5	TGCAGCGTTGTGGCCGGGACAGGTGACAATCAGCCCCAGCATTTT	CSVVAGTGDNQPQHF
-	TRBV10-3	-	18	TRBJ2-1	TGTGCCATCAGTGAGTCGGTAGCAGACCTGCCCCTTTACAATGAGCAGTTCTTC	CAISESVADLPLYNEQFF
-	TRBV15	-	15	TRBJ2-1	TGTGCCACCGCCAACAGGCAACGCTCCTACAATGAGCAGTTCTTC	CATANRQRSYNEQFF
-	TRBV7-3	-	14	TRBJ2-2	TGTGCCAGCAGCTTAAGCTGGACAACCGGGGAGCTGTTTTTT	CASSLSWTTGELFF
-	TRBV2	TRBD2	18	TRBJ2-1	TGTGCCAGCAGTGAACCTAGCGGGTTCTTTAGCTCCTACAATGAGCAGTTCTTC	CASSEPSGFFSSYNEQFF
-	TRBV7-2	-	13	TRBJ1-2	TGTGCCAGCAGCTTAGACCGACAGCGTCCCTACACCTTC	CASSLDRQRPYTF
-	TRBV5-1	-	14	TRBJ1-3	TGCGCCAGCAGTTTGCGGGTCCCTGGAAACACCATATATTTT	CASSLRVPGNTIYF
-	TRBV24-1	TRBD1	15	TRBJ1-1	TGTGCCACCAGTGATTCACAGGGGTTGAACACTGAAGCTTTCTTT	CATSDSQGLNTEAFF